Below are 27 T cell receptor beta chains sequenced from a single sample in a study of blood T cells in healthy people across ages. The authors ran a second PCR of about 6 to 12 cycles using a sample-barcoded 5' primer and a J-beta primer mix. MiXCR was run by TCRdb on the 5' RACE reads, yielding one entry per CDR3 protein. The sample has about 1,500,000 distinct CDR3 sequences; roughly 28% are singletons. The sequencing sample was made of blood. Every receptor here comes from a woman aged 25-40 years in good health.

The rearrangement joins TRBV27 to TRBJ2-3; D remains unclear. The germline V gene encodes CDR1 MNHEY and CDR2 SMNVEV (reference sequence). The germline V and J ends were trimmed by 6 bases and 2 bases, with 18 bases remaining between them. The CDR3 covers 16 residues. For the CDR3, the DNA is TGTGCCAGCAGGGGCGCCGGTCGAATAGTCACAGATACGCAGTATTTT. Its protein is CASRGAGRIVTDTQYF.

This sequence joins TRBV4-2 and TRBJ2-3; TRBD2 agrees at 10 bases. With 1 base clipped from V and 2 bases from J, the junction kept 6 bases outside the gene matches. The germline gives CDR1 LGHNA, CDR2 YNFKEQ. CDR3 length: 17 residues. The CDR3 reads CASSQAAGTSVTDTQYF. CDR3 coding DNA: TGTGCCAGCAGCCAAGCAGCGGGGACTAGCGTCACAGATACGCAGTATTTT.

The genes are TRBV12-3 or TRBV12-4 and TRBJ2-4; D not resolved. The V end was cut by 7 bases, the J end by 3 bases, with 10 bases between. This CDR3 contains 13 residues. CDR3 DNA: TGTGCCAGCACGTCGAGCGTCAAAAACATTCAGTACTTC. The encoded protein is CASTSSVKNIQYF.

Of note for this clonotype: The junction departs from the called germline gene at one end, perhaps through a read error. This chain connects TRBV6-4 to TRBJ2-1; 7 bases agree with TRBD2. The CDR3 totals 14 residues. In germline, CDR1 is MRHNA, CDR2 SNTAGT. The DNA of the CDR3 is TGTGCCGGCAGTGACTTCGGGGGGTACAATGAGCAGTTCTTC. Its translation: CAGSDFGGYNEQFF.

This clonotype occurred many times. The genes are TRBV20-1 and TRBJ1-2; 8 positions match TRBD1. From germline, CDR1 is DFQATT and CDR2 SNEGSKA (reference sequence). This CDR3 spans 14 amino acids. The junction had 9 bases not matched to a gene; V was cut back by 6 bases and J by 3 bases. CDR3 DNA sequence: TGCAGTGCCGGGACAGGCCGTTTGGACTATGGCTACACCTTC. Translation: CSAGTGRLDYGYTF.

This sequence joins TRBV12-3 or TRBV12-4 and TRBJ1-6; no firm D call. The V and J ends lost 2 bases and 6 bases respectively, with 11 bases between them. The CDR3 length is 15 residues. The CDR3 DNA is TGTGCCAGCAGTTTAACGAGGCCTTTTAATTCACCCCTCCACTTT. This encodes CASSLTRPFNSPLHF.

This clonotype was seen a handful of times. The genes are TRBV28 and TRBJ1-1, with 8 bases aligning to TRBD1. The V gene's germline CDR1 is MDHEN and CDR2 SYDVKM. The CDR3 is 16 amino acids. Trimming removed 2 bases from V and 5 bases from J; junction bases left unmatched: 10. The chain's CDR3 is CASSLPDRAPGTEAFF. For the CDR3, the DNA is TGTGCCAGCAGTTTACCGGACAGGGCGCCTGGAACTGAAGCTTTCTTT.

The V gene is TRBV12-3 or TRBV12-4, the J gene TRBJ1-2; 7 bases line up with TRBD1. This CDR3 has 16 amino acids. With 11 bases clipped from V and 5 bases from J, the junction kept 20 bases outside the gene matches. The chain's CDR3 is CACNLQGRVDGYGYTF. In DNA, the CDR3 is TGTGCCTGCAACCTACAGGGGAGGGTTGACGGATATGGCTACACCTTC.

As DNA, the CDR3 is TGCGCCAGCAGCTTCGACAAGCCAACAGATACGCAGTATTTT. It encodes CASSFDKPTDTQYF. V usage is TRBV5-1 and J usage is TRBJ2-3; no clear D. Germline CDR1 is SGHRS and CDR2 is YFSETQ. CDR3 length equals 14 residues. V was shortened by 2 bases and J by 3 bases, with 10 bases between the two germline ends.

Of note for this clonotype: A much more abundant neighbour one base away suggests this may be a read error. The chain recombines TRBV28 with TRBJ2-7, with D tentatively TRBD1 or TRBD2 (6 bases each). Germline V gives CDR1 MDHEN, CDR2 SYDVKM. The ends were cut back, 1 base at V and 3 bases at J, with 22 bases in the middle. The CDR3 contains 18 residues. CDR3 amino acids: CASSLSRSRKGGGYEQYF. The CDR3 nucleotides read TGTGCCAGCAGTTTATCCCGTAGTAGGAAGGGGGGTGGCTACGAGCAGTACTTC.

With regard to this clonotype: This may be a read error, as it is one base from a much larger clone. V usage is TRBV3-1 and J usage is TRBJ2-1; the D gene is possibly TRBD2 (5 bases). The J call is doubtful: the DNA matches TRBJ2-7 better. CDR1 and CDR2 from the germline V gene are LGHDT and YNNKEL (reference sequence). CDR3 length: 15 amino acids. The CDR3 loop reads CASSQGRGPYNEQYF. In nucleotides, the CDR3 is TGTGCCAGCAGCCAGGGGAGAGGGCCCTACAATGAGCAGTACTTC.

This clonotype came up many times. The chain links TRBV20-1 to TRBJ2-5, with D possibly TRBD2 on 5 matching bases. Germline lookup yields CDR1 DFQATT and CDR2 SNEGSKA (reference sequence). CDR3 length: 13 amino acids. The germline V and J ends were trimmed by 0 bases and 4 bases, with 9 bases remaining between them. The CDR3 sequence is CSARDVLAETQYF. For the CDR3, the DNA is TGCAGTGCTAGAGATGTGCTAGCAGAGACCCAGTACTTC.

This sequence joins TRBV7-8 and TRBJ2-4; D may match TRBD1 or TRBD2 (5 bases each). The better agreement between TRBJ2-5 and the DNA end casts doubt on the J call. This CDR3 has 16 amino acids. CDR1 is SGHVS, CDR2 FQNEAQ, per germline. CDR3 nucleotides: TGTGCCAGCAGCTTGGCTCCGGGACGACTCCAAGAGACCCAGTACTTC. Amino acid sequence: CASSLAPGRLQETQYF.

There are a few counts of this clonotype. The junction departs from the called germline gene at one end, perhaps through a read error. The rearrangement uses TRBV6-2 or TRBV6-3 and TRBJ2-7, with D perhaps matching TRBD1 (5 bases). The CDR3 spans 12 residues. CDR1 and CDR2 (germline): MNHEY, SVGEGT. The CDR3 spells CASSTGSCEQYF. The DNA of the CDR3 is TGTGCCAGCAGTACAGGCTCCTGCGAGCAGTACTTC.

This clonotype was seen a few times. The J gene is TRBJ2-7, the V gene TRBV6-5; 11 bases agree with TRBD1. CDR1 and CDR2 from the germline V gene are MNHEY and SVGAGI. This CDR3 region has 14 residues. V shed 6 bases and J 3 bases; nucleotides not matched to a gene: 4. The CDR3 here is CASSGQGANYEQYF. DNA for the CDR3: TGTGCCAGCAGCGGACAGGGGGCGAACTACGAGCAGTACTTC.

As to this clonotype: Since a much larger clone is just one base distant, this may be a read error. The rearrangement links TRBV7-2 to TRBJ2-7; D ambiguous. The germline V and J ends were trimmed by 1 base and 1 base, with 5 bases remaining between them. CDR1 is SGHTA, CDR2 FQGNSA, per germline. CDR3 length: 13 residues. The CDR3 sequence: CASSLEKSYEQYF. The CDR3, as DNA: TGTGCCAGCAGCTTAGAGAAGTCCTACGAGCAGTACTTC.

The CDR3 region is CATSDLSGGANEQFF. The CDR3 nucleotides are TGTGCCACCAGTGATCTTAGCGGGGGGGCCAATGAGCAGTTCTTC. The chain recombines TRBV24-1 with TRBJ2-1; the match to TRBD2 covers 11 bases. V lost 3 bases to trimming and J lost 6 bases; unmatched junction nucleotides: 3. This CDR3 region has 15 residues. From germline, CDR1 is KGHDR and CDR2 SFDVKD.

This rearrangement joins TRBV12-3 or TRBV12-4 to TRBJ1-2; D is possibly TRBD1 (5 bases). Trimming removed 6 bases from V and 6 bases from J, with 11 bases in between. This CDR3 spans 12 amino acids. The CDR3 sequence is CASSYQGNGYTF. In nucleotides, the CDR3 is TGTGCCAGCAGCTACCAGGGAAATGGCTACACCTTC.

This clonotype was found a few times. The CDR3 DNA sequence: TGTGCCAGCAGTGACCCCCCGTGGGAGGGGAAAGGCACTGAAGCTTTCTTT. Protein product: CASSDPPWEGKGTEAFF. This chain uses TRBV2 with TRBJ1-1; maybe TRBD1 (5 bases). This CDR3 has 17 amino acids. CDR1 SNHLY and CDR2 FYNNEI come from the germline V gene. The V end was cut by 3 bases, the J end by 4 bases, with 21 bases between.

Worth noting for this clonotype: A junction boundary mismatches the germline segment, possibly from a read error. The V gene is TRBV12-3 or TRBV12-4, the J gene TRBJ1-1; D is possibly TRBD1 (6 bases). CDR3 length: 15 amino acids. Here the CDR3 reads CTSSTRQAGNTEAFF. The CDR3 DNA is TGTACCAGCAGTACCCGACAGGCGGGTAACACTGAAGCTTTCTTT.

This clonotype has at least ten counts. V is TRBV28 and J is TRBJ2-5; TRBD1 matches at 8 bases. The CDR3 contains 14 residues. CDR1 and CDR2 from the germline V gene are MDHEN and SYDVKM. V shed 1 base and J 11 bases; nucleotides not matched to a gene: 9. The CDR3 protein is CASSLYADRTGQYF. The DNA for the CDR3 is TGTGCCAGCAGTTTATACGCGGACCGGACAGGGCAGTACTTC.

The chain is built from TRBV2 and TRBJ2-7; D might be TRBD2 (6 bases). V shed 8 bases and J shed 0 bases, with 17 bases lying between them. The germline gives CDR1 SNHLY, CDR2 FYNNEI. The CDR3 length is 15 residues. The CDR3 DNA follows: TGTGCCAGCCATTTGGTGGGAGGTGCCTCCTACGAGCAGTACTTC. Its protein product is CASHLVGGASYEQYF.

CDR3: CASSKRQTSEAFF. The CDR3 region has the DNA TGTGCCAGCAGTAAAAGACAGACGAGTGAAGCTTTCTTT. This chain links TRBV27 with TRBJ1-1; weak D call: TRBD1 (5 bases). The CDR3 has 13 amino acids. The V end was cut by 5 bases, the J end by 7 bases, with 14 bases between. The germline gives CDR1 MNHEY, CDR2 SMNVEV (reference sequence).

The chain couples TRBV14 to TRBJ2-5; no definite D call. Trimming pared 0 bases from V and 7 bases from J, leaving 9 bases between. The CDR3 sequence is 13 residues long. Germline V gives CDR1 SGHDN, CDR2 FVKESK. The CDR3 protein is CASSQDLFGTQYF. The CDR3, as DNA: TGTGCCAGCAGCCAAGATCTGTTTGGGACCCAGTACTTC.

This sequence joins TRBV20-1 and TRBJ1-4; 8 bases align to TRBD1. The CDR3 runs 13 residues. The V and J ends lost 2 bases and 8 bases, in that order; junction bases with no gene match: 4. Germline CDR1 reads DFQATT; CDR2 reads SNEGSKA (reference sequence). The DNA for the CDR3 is TGCAGTGCTAGAACTGGACAGGGAGAAAAACTGTTTTTT. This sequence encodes CSARTGQGEKLFF.

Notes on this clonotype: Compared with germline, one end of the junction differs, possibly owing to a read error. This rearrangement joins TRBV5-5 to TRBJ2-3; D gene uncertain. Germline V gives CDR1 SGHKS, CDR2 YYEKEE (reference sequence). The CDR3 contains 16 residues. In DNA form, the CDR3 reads TGTGCCAACAGCACCTTCGGGCGCGGAAACACAGATACGCAGTATTTT. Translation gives CANSTFGRGNTDTQYF.

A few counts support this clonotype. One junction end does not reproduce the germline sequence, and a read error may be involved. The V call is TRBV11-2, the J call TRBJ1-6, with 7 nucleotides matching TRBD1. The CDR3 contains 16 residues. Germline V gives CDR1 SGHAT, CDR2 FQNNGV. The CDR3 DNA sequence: TGTGCCAGCAGCCGAGGGGGCGGCAGGGTAGTTTCATCCCTCCACTTT. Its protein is CASSRGGGRVVSSLHF.